Each of the 26 T cell receptor beta chains below was sequenced from the same sample in a study of blood T cell repertoires in COVID-19. Some clones are missing from TCRdb's copy, which holds only in-frame ones; the method was immunoSEQ multiplex PCR. The table lists roughly 220,000 clones, about 86% of them singletons. Sequences were obtained from peripheral blood. The receptors stem from a woman between 45 and 65 years old with COVID-19, enrolled during active disease.

This clone was seen once. The V gene is TRBV20-1, the J gene TRBJ2-1; 8 bases align to TRBD2. This CDR3 has 11 residues. V gave up 3 bases and J gave up 15 bases; unmatched junction bases: 7. Germline CDR1 and CDR2: DFQATT and SNEGSKA (reference sequence). The CDR3 reads CSARAGTRPFF. CDR3 DNA sequence: TGCAGTGCTAGGGCAGGGACTAGGCCGTTCTTC.

The chain is built from TRBV18 and TRBJ1-1; perhaps TRBD1 as D (6 bases). The V end was cut by 6 bases, the J end by 5 bases, with 13 bases between. This CDR3 is 13 amino acids long. Germline values: CDR1 KGHSH, CDR2 LQKENI. CDR3 nucleotides: TGTGCCAGCTCCTACAGGGAGGGAACTGAAGCTTTCTTT. This encodes CASSYREGTEAFF.

The rearrangement links TRBV9 to TRBJ1-1; 7 nucleotides align to TRBD1. The ends lost 0 bases at V and 3 bases at J; junction bases unmatched: 2. Germline values: CDR1 SGDLS, CDR2 YYNGEE. This CDR3 contains 14 residues. This CDR3 is CASSVGQGHTEAFF. The CDR3 DNA follows: TGTGCCAGCAGCGTAGGACAGGGTCACACTGAAGCTTTCTTT.

The sample holds a few counts of this clone. This chain links TRBV4-2 with TRBJ1-1, with D perhaps matching TRBD1 (5 bases). The CDR3 runs to 13 residues. Trimming shortened V by 6 bases and J by 2 bases, and 10 bases separated the two germline ends. Germline V gene lookup returns CDR1 LGHNA and CDR2 YNFKEQ. Here the CDR3 DNA reads TGTGCCAGCAGGGGGGGATTCAACACTGAAGCTTTCTTT. This gives the protein CASRGGFNTEAFF.

This clone was detected a few times. The gene calls are TRBV21-1 and TRBJ1-1. TRBV21-1 is classified as a pseudogene. The CDR3 contains 17 residues. This CDR3 is CASSTNTREPPFAEAFF. In DNA, the CDR3 is TGTGCCAGCAGCACAAACACCCGGGAGCCCCCGTTCGCTGAAGCTTTCTTT.

The gene calls are TRBV7-2 and TRBJ1-1; D not resolved. The CDR3 sequence is 16 residues long. Germline-derived CDR1 and CDR2 are SGHTA and FQGNSA. Trimming shortened V by 1 base and J by 7 bases, and 19 bases separated the two germline ends. In DNA, the CDR3 is TGTGCCAGCAGCTTAGATACTAGTTCGGGCGCCCGTGAAGCTTTCTTT. Protein sequence: CASSLDTSSGAREAFF.

This clone is medium-sized by share. This CDR3 is also generated by other DNA sequences in the sample. In DNA form, the CDR3 reads TGTGCCAGCAGGCTGAACACTGAAGCTTTCTTT. Translation: CASRLNTEAFF. The rearrangement uses TRBV19 and TRBJ1-1; D call uncertain. Germline-derived CDR1 and CDR2 are LNHDA and SQIVND (reference sequence). The CDR3 length is 11 residues. The V and J ends lost 9 bases and 0 bases respectively, with 5 bases between them.

This clone showed up just once. V usage is TRBV10-3 and J usage is TRBJ1-2, with 8 bases lining up with TRBD1. The CDR3 covers 14 residues. Germline V gene data show CDR1 as ENHRY and CDR2 as SYGVKD. The V and J ends lost 4 bases and 4 bases, in that order; junction bases with no gene match: 5. The CDR3 nucleotides read TGTGCCATCAGTGGGGGGCAGGGGGCCTATGGCTACACCTTC. Protein: CAISGGQGAYGYTF.

V usage is TRBV9 and J usage is TRBJ1-1; tentatively, D is TRBD1 (6 bases). The CDR3 loop spans 15 amino acids. V was pared by 4 bases and J by 1 base, with 14 bases between. Germline V CDR1 and CDR2: SGDLS, YYNGEE. The CDR3 DNA follows: TGTGCCAGCAGCCCGATACAGGGAACGAACACTGAAGCTTTCTTT. Translating gives CASSPIQGTNTEAFF.

This CDR3 reads CASSPGRMVQPQHF. In DNA form, the CDR3 reads TGTGCCAGCTCACCAGGGAGGATGGTTCAGCCCCAGCATTTT. V is TRBV18 and J is TRBJ1-5; D uncertain. Germline V gene sequence: CDR1 KGHSH, CDR2 LQKENI. This CDR3 has 14 residues. Between the trimmed V and J ends, which lost 2 bases and 6 bases, there was a span of 11 bases. The entire variable domain, with the rest obtained from reference TRBV18 and TRBJ1-5, is as follows: NAGVMQNPRHLVRRRGQEARLRCSPMKGHSHVYWYRQLPEEGLKFMVYLQKENIIDESGMPKERFSAEFPKEGPSILRIQQVVRGDSAAYFCASSPGRMVQPQHFGDGTRLSIL.

The CDR3 sequence is CATSGVGGSYNEQFF. CDR3 nucleotide sequence: TGTGCCACCAGTGGGGTAGGGGGCAGTTACAATGAGCAGTTCTTC. The J gene is TRBJ2-1, the V gene TRBV24-1; 7 bases agree with TRBD1. Germline CDR1 reads KGHDR; CDR2 reads SFDVKD. Trimming removed 5 bases from V and 4 bases from J; junction bases left unmatched: 7. There are 15 residues in the CDR3.

The chain employs TRBV5-8 and TRBJ1-1; 10 nucleotides agree with TRBD1. Looked up from germline, CDR1 is SGHTS and CDR2 is YDEGEE. V trimming: 2 bases; J trimming: 3 bases; junction bases outside the gene matches: 1. The CDR3 length is 14 residues. This CDR3 reads CASSFGQGDTEAFF. The CDR3 coding sequence is TGTGCCAGCAGCTTCGGACAGGGGGACACTGAAGCTTTCTTT.

The chain couples TRBV2 to TRBJ1-5, with TRBD1 matching 8 bases. CDR3 size: 15 residues. CDR1 is SNHLY and CDR2 is FYNNEI in the germline V gene. V shed 2 bases, J shed 2 bases, and the junction held 2 bases outside the gene matches. The chain's CDR3 is CASSENRGGNQPQHF. Here the CDR3 DNA reads TGTGCCAGCAGTGAAAACAGGGGGGGCAATCAGCCCCAGCATTTT.

The CDR3 spells CASSSWDREAAFF. The CDR3 bases are TGTGCCAGCAGCTCCTGGGACAGGGAAGCAGCTTTCTTT. The chain recombines TRBV13 with TRBJ1-1, with 9 bases aligning to TRBD1. Germline V gives CDR1 PRHDT, CDR2 FYEKMQ (reference sequence). The V segment lost 4 bases and the J segment 10 bases; nucleotides outside the gene matches: 7. The CDR3 length is 13 residues.

V usage is TRBV2 and J usage is TRBJ2-3; 10 bases agree with TRBD1. Germline loops: CDR1 SNHLY, CDR2 FYNNEI. Losses at the gene ends were 7 bases for V and 5 bases for J; bases not matched to a gene: 3. CDR3 length: 13 amino acids. The CDR3 is CASKGQGKDTQYF. In DNA form, the CDR3 reads TGTGCCAGCAAGGGACAGGGGAAAGATACGCAGTATTTT.

The rearrangement uses TRBV19 and TRBJ1-5; 12 bases are a match to TRBD1. CDR3 length: 15 residues. CDR1 and CDR2 from the germline V gene are LNHDA and SQIVND (reference sequence). Trimming cost V 3 bases and J 7 bases; bases outside gene matches: 4. In DNA, the CDR3 is TGTGCCAGTAGTATGGGACAGGGGGCTTTCCAGCCCCAGCATTTT. Translated: CASSMGQGAFQPQHF.

V gene TRBV18 combines with J gene TRBJ2-3, with D uncertain. Germline V gives CDR1 KGHSH, CDR2 LQKENI. V shed 5 bases and J shed 4 bases, with 7 bases lying between them. The length of the CDR3 is 12 residues. The CDR3 nucleotides are TGTGCCAGCTCATCCCAGGCAGATACGCAGTATTTT. Its protein product is CASSSQADTQYF.

This chain uses TRBV7-6 with TRBJ2-1; 7 positions match TRBD2. From germline, CDR1 is SGHVS and CDR2 FNYEAQ. V lost 2 bases to trimming and J lost 4 bases; unmatched junction nucleotides: 5. This CDR3 has 15 residues. The CDR3 DNA reads TGTGCCAGCAGCTTAATGGGGGGGGGATACAATGAGCAGTTCTTC. Translating it yields CASSLMGGGYNEQFF. The full variable domain, its missing parts supplied by reference TRBV7-6 and TRBJ2-1, is GAGVSQSPRYKVTKRGQDVALRCDPISGHVSLYWYRQALGQGPEFLTYFNYEAQQDKSGLPNDRFSAERPEGSISTLTIQRTEQRDSAMYRCASSLMGGGYNEQFFGPGTRLTVL.

The V call is TRBV5-8, the J call TRBJ1-2; 8 bases are a match to TRBD1. In germline, CDR1 is SGHTS, CDR2 YDEGEE. The trim removed 0 bases at V and 4 bases at J, leaving 11 bases unmatched. The CDR3 has 17 amino acids. The CDR3 DNA reads as TGTGCCAGCAGCTTGGCCGGAGGACAGGGACTTTTCTATGGCTACACCTTC. Translating it yields CASSLAGGQGLFYGYTF.

The chain has TRBV29-1 and TRBJ1-1, with TRBD1 matching 8 bases. Trimming took 5 bases from V and 0 from J; bases not matched to a gene: 5. The CDR3 has 14 residues. Per germline, CDR1 SQVTM and CDR2 ANQGSEA. CDR3 amino acids: CSVHRGAMNTEAFF. The CDR3 DNA reads TGCAGCGTTCACAGGGGGGCCATGAACACTGAAGCTTTCTTT.

The V call is TRBV3-1 (or the pseudogene TRBV3-2), the J call TRBJ2-3; TRBD2 agrees at 13 bases. This CDR3 has 19 residues. J lost 1 base, V lost 4 bases, and 11 bases had no gene match. Per the germline V gene, CDR1 is LGHDT and CDR2 is YNNKEL (reference sequence). The CDR3 nucleotides are TGTGCCAGCAGCCCCCCCGGACTAGCGGGGGCTCTTCGCACAGATACGCAGTATTTT. Protein sequence: CASSPPGLAGALRTDTQYF.

V usage is TRBV19 and J usage is TRBJ2-7, with 9 bases aligning to TRBD1. Germline CDR1 LNHDA, CDR2 SQIVND (reference sequence). The CDR3 contains 13 residues. V dropped 9 bases and J dropped 1; count of bases not matched to a gene: 4. The CDR3 here is CASAQGASYEQYF. Written as DNA, the CDR3 is TGTGCCAGCGCACAGGGGGCATCCTACGAGCAGTACTTC. Looking up the rest from reference TRBV19 and TRBJ2-7 gives the full variable domain: DGGITQSPKYLFRKEGQNVTLSCEQNLNHDAMYWYRQDPGQGLRLIYYSQIVNDFQKGDIAEGYSVSREKKESFPLTVTSAQKNPTAFYLCASAQGASYEQYFGPGTRLTVT.

The chain combines TRBV12-5 with TRBJ1-1; 7 nucleotides align to TRBD1. The trim removed 0 bases at V and 9 bases at J, leaving 7 bases unmatched. The CDR3 loop spans 14 amino acids. Germline V gene data show CDR1 as LGHNT and CDR2 as FRNRAP. The CDR3 region is CASGLVPSQGKAFF. The CDR3 DNA is TGTGCTAGTGGTTTGGTACCCTCACAGGGGAAAGCTTTCTTT.

V is TRBV14 and J is TRBJ2-1; no clear D. Per the germline V gene, CDR1 is SGHDN and CDR2 is FVKESK. V was shortened by 4 bases and J by 0 bases, with 4 bases between the two germline ends. The CDR3 is 13 amino acids. CDR3 DNA sequence: TGTGCCAGCAGCCGTAGCTCCTACAATGAGCAGTTCTTC. Its protein product is CASSRSSYNEQFF.

This sequence joins TRBV7-8 and TRBJ1-6; D is undetermined. The CDR3 totals 14 residues. Germline V CDR1 and CDR2: SGHVS, FQNEAQ. V dropped 1 base and J dropped 10 bases, with 11 bases sitting between them. CDR3 DNA sequence: TGTGCCAGCAGCTTAGAAGGAGGAGGGTCACCCCTCCACTTT. It is translated as CASSLEGGGSPLHF.

The V gene is TRBV7-6, the J gene TRBJ1-3; a weak D match, TRBD1 (6 bases). This CDR3 has 16 residues. The ends were cut back, 5 bases at V and 0 bases at J, with 14 bases in the middle. CDR1 is SGHVS, CDR2 FNYEAQ, per germline. The CDR3 DNA is TGTGCCAGCAGCCCAGCGGACAGTTCCTCTGGAAACACCATATATTTT. Protein sequence: CASSPADSSSGNTIYF.